These 31 T cell receptor beta chains were all obtained from the same sample, sequenced in a study of T cell responses to AZD1222 COVID-19 vaccine (dated by TCRdb to 2020 to 2022). The method was the immunoSEQ multiplex PCR assay. This is the immuneACCESS table as TCRdb keeps it, with only in-frame sequences that have V and J called. A part of the clones is gone; compared with another copy, unresolved V genes explain less than half, and the rest is unexplained. Counted in this sample were more than 95,000 clones; approximately 90% of them appeared once. The ten largest clones add up to 1.1% of the sample. What this sample's time point label stands for: baseline before first vaccination. Sequenced here: peripheral blood, sampled on day 0 of AZD1222 vaccination. The receptor source for this set is an adult in good health.

In this sample, this clone turned up a few times. V and J are TRBV15 and TRBJ2-7; D is possibly TRBD1 (5 bases). With 4 bases removed from V and 1 base from J, the gap between germline ends came to 11 bases. From germline, CDR1 is LNHNV and CDR2 YYDKDF (reference sequence). The CDR3 extends over 14 amino acids. The CDR3 loop is CATSMIRVSYEQYF. The CDR3 DNA follows: TGTGCCACCAGCATGATCAGGGTTTCCTACGAGCAGTACTTC.

The CDR3 spells CASMTGDAGSGANVLTF. In DNA, the CDR3 is TGTGCCAGCATGACGGGGGACGCGGGGTCTGGGGCCAACGTCCTGACTTTC. The rearrangement uses TRBV28 and TRBJ2-6; D might be TRBD2 (6 bases). Germline assignment: CDR1 MDHEN and CDR2 SYDVKM. V was shortened by 7 bases and J by 1 base, with 17 bases between the two germline ends. This CDR3 is 17 amino acids long.

The chain is built from TRBV5-5 and TRBJ2-7; tentatively, D is TRBD1 or TRBD2 (5 bases each). Germline V lookup: CDR1 SGHKS, CDR2 YYEKEE (reference sequence). The V end lost 4 bases, the J end lost 1 base, and 15 bases lay between the germline ends. This CDR3 is built from 15 residues. In DNA, the CDR3 is TGTGCCAGCAGCCGTTCCGGGACGGGGTCCTACGAGCAGTACTTC. This codes for CASSRSGTGSYEQYF. Full variable domain (rest looked up from reference TRBV5-5 and TRBJ2-7): DAGVTQSPTHLIKTRGQQVTLRCSPISGHKSVSWYQQVLGQGPQFIFQYYEKEERGRGNFPDRFSARQFPNYSSELNVNALLLGDSALYLCASSRSGTGSYEQYFGPGTRLTVT.

DNA for the CDR3: TGTGCCAGCAGCGAACAGGGGCTTAATTCACCCCTCCACTTT. Encoded protein: CASSEQGLNSPLHF. This sequence joins TRBV27 and TRBJ1-6, with 7 bases that match TRBD1. V lost 6 bases and J lost 6; bases outside the gene matches: 5. This CDR3 comprises 14 residues. Germline loops: CDR1 MNHEY, CDR2 SMNVEV (reference sequence).

V is TRBV7-9 and J is TRBJ1-1, with 7 bases aligning to TRBD1. V lost 0 bases and J lost 10; bases outside the gene matches: 11. Germline V gives CDR1 SEHNR, CDR2 FQNEAQ (reference sequence). The CDR3 runs to 15 residues. The CDR3, as DNA: TGTGCCAGCAGCTTAGCATCAGGAGGGGGCCAGGGAGCTTTCTTT. Protein: CASSLASGGGQGAFF.

This clone has only one observation. The chain is built from TRBV5-1 and TRBJ2-2; tentative D call: TRBD1 (6 bases). Looked up from germline, CDR1 is SGHRS and CDR2 is YFSETQ. Between the trimmed V and J ends, which lost 0 bases and 3 bases, there was a span of 9 bases. This CDR3 has 15 residues. The CDR3 nucleotides are TGCGCCAGCAGCTTGGATCAGGGGTACACCGGGGAGCTGTTTTTT. It codes for CASSLDQGYTGELFF.

The genes are TRBV6-2 or TRBV6-3 and TRBJ2-6; 8 bases are shared with TRBD1. The CDR3 loop spans 18 amino acids. Trimming at V came to 6 bases and at J to 0 bases, leaving 10 bases not matched to a gene. CDR1 MNHEY and CDR2 SVGEGT come from the germline V gene. Written as DNA, the CDR3 is TGTGCCAGCAGCGGTCTTCGGGACAGGTACTCTGGGGCCAACGTCCTGACTTTC. The encoded protein is CASSGLRDRYSGANVLTF.

This sequence joins TRBV27 and TRBJ1-6; D perhaps matches TRBD1 (6 bases). Germline lookup yields CDR1 MNHEY and CDR2 SMNVEV (reference sequence). The V gene lost 4 bases and the J gene lost 4 bases, with 14 bases spanning the gap. The CDR3 is made up of 16 amino acids. The DNA of the CDR3 is TGTGCCAGCAGTTCCAGGGGTCCTGGGTATAATTCACCCCTCCACTTT. Its translation: CASSSRGPGYNSPLHF.

J is TRBJ1-1 and V is TRBV6-5; D is uncertain. Germline loops: CDR1 MNHEY, CDR2 SVGAGI. V was shortened by 6 bases and J by 4 bases, with 15 bases between the two germline ends. This CDR3 is 14 amino acids long. The CDR3 nucleotides read TGTGCCAGCAGCTACCGACGCGGAGGCACTGAAGCTTTCTTT. This translates into CASSYRRGGTEAFF.

This sequence joins TRBV11-2 and TRBJ2-2; 8 bases align to TRBD1. Germline CDR1 reads SGHAT; CDR2 reads FQNNGV. Unmatched junction bases numbered 13, after V lost 4 bases and J lost 3 bases. The CDR3 length is 18 residues. The CDR3 is CASSSVTPGTGYTGELFF. DNA for the CDR3: TGTGCCAGCAGCTCTGTTACCCCCGGGACAGGATACACCGGGGAGCTGTTTTTT.

The rearrangement joins TRBV12-3 or TRBV12-4 to TRBJ1-5; D uncertain. The CDR3 consists of 13 residues. V lost 4 bases and J lost 4, with 8 bases in between. CDR3 nucleotides: TGTGCCAGCAGTTACGCCCGGAATCAGCCCCAGCATTTT. Encoded protein: CASSYARNQPQHF.

J is TRBJ1-4 and V is TRBV18; D not certain. Germline values: CDR1 KGHSH, CDR2 LQKENI. This CDR3 region has 16 residues. V was trimmed by 4 bases and J by 0 bases, leaving 12 bases between them. The chain's CDR3 is CASSQTPAPTNEKLFF. The CDR3 nucleotides read TGTGCCAGCTCACAAACTCCAGCACCAACTAATGAAAAACTGTTTTTT. Full variable domain (missing parts from reference TRBV18 and TRBJ1-4): NAGVMQNPRHLVRRRGQEARLRCSPMKGHSHVYWYRQLPEEGLKFMVYLQKENIIDESGMPKERFSAEFPKEGPSILRIQQVVRGDSAAYFCASSQTPAPTNEKLFFGSGTQLSVL.

This clone was picked up a small number of times. V is TRBV29-1 and J is TRBJ1-1; TRBD1 is a possible D gene (6 bases). CDR1 and CDR2 (germline): SQVTM, ANQGSEA. The CDR3 contains 11 residues. V was clipped by 6 bases and J by 11 bases, with 16 bases between them. CDR3 DNA sequence: TGCAGCGTGGAGGGGGGTTGGAGCGCTTTCTTT. Its translation is CSVEGGWSAFF. Together with reference TRBV29-1 and TRBJ1-1, the CDR3 gives the full variable domain: SAVISQKPSRDICQRGTSLTIQCQVDSQVTMMFWYRQQPGQSLTLIATANQGSEATYESGFVIDKFPISRPNLTFSTLTVSNMSPEDSSIYLCSVEGGWSAFFGQGTRLTVV.

This clone was recorded once. The genes are TRBV27 and TRBJ2-3; D gene unclear. Trimming stripped 3 bases from V and 2 bases from J, with 6 bases between. This CDR3 contains 13 residues. Germline V gene lookup returns CDR1 MNHEY and CDR2 SMNVEV (reference sequence). In DNA, the CDR3 is TGTGCCAGCAGTTTCTCCCACACAGATACGCAGTATTTT. This sequence encodes CASSFSHTDTQYF.

This chain connects TRBV9 to TRBJ1-3, with 7 bases fitting TRBD1. The CDR3 length is 19 residues. The germline gives CDR1 SGDLS, CDR2 YYNGEE. The ends lost 4 bases at V and 0 bases at J; junction bases unmatched: 16. The CDR3, as DNA: TGTGCCAGCAGCCTCAGGACAGGCATTTTCCCGAGCTCTGGAAACACCATATATTTT. Amino acids: CASSLRTGIFPSSGNTIYF.

This sequence joins TRBV5-4 and TRBJ2-7; D is unresolved. V was clipped by 0 bases and J by 2 bases, with 6 bases between them. This CDR3 has 13 amino acids. Germline CDR1 SGHNT, CDR2 YYREEE (reference sequence). This CDR3 reads CASSLDTPYEQYF. CDR3 DNA: TGTGCCAGCAGCTTGGACACCCCCTACGAGCAGTACTTC.

Here the CDR3 DNA reads TGCGCCAGCAGCTGGGGCGGAGGGGGCAATGAGCAGTTCTTC. This gives the protein CASSWGGGGNEQFF. The chain links TRBV5-1 to TRBJ2-1; D assignment may be TRBD1 or TRBD2 (6 bases each). Germline V gene lookup returns CDR1 SGHRS and CDR2 YFSETQ. CDR3 size: 14 residues. V lost 3 bases to trimming and J lost 6 bases, with 13 bases between them.

The V gene is TRBV19, the J gene TRBJ2-7; 10 nucleotides align to TRBD1. CDR1 LNHDA and CDR2 SQIVND come from the germline V gene (reference sequence). This CDR3 spans 13 amino acids. After removal of 6 bases from V and 5 bases from J, the junction contained 4 bases not matched to a gene. CDR3 sequence (DNA): TGTGCCAGTAGGAGACAGGGGGCAGACGAGCAGTACTTC. Its protein is CASRRQGADEQYF.

The gene calls are TRBV11-2 and TRBJ2-2; 11 bases are a match to TRBD1. V dropped 1 base and J dropped 3; count of bases not matched to a gene: 10. CDR1 is SGHAT, CDR2 FQNNGV, per germline. The CDR3 sequence is 19 residues long. The CDR3 region is CASSLVPGTGGEYTGELFF. The CDR3, as DNA: TGTGCCAGCAGCTTAGTCCCCGGGACAGGGGGAGAGTACACCGGGGAGCTGTTTTTT.

The V and J genes are TRBV28 and TRBJ1-1; 7 bases are shared with TRBD1. V gave up 5 bases and J gave up 3 bases; unmatched junction bases: 12. The CDR3 length is 16 residues. Germline values: CDR1 MDHEN, CDR2 SYDVKM. The CDR3 spells CASSPWQGGRYTEAFF. For the CDR3, the DNA is TGTGCCAGCAGTCCCTGGCAGGGGGGGAGGTACACTGAAGCTTTCTTT.

V usage is TRBV6-5 and J usage is TRBJ1-3; weak D call: TRBD1 (6 bases). The CDR3 loop spans 15 amino acids. Germline V gene lookup returns CDR1 MNHEY and CDR2 SVGAGI. The V end was cut by 4 bases, the J end by 1 base, with 11 bases between. The CDR3 loop is CASSSRQVSGNTIYF. The CDR3 DNA follows: TGTGCCAGCAGTTCTCGACAGGTTTCTGGAAACACCATATATTTT.

The CDR3 bases are TGCGCCAGCAGCTTTACACGGAACACTGAAGCTTTCTTT. This gives the protein CASSFTRNTEAFF. The V gene is TRBV5-1, the J gene TRBJ1-1; no reliable D call. CDR3 length: 13 residues. Trimming removed 2 bases from V and 1 base from J, with 6 bases in between. Germline V gene lookup returns CDR1 SGHRS and CDR2 YFSETQ.

By share, this clone ranks as medium-sized. The chain is built from TRBV30 and TRBJ1-1; D is possibly TRBD1 (6 bases). Germline V gives CDR1 GTSNPN, CDR2 SVGIG (reference sequence). The CDR3 sequence is 13 residues long. V gave up 1 base and J gave up 1 base, with 7 bases separating them. CDR3 nucleotide sequence: TGTGCCTGGAGTGACAGGGAGAACACTGAAGCTTTCTTT. Translated: CAWSDRENTEAFF.

The J gene is TRBJ2-7, the V gene TRBV29-1; D remains ambiguous. The germline V and J ends were trimmed by 6 bases and 7 bases, with 19 bases remaining between them. CDR1 and CDR2 (germline): SQVTM, ANQGSEA. This CDR3 contains 13 residues. CDR3 bases: TGCAGCGTAGTTGACGAAGGAAGCAGGGAGCAGTACTTC. It translates to CSVVDEGSREQYF.

V and J are TRBV5-1 and TRBJ2-1; TRBD2 agrees at 9 bases. The CDR3 is 17 amino acids. J gave up 3 bases and V 2 bases, and 9 bases lay outside the gene matches. Germline values: CDR1 SGHRS, CDR2 YFSETQ. The DNA of the CDR3 is TGCGCCAGCAGCTTTGGAGCGGGAGGCTCTTTCTACAATGAGCAGTTCTTC. Amino acid sequence: CASSFGAGGSFYNEQFF.

The V and J genes are TRBV18 and TRBJ1-6; D unclear. V was trimmed by 5 bases and J by 7 bases, leaving 9 bases between them. Germline V lookup: CDR1 KGHSH, CDR2 LQKENI. This CDR3 is 13 amino acids long. CDR3 DNA: TGTGCCAGCTCATCGGACTTGAATTCACCCCTCCACTTT. Its translation: CASSSDLNSPLHF.

The rearrangement links TRBV5-5 to TRBJ2-6; D is unclear. The germline V gene has CDR1 SGHKS and CDR2 YYEKEE (reference sequence). There are 15 residues in the CDR3. Trimming took 4 bases from V and 0 from J, leaving 8 bases between them. The chain's CDR3 is CASSHLGSGANVLTF. The CDR3 coding sequence is TGTGCCAGCAGCCATTTGGGCTCTGGGGCCAACGTCCTGACTTTC.

This clone occurred a few times. J is TRBJ2-1 and V is TRBV18, with D possibly TRBD2 on 6 matching bases. Per the germline V gene, CDR1 is KGHSH and CDR2 is LQKENI. V dropped 2 bases and J dropped 4 bases, with 15 bases sitting between them. CDR3 length: 16 residues. DNA of the CDR3: TGTGCCAGCTCACCAAAACCGGGGGAGGCTTACAATGAGCAGTTCTTC. It translates to CASSPKPGEAYNEQFF. The full variable domain, with the rest looked up from reference TRBV18 and TRBJ2-1, is NAGVMQNPRHLVRRRGQEARLRCSPMKGHSHVYWYRQLPEEGLKFMVYLQKENIIDESGMPKERFSAEFPKEGPSILRIQQVVRGDSAAYFCASSPKPGEAYNEQFFGPGTRLTVL.

The chain couples TRBV28 to TRBJ2-7; D might be TRBD1 (6 bases). Trimming removed 5 bases from V and 3 bases from J, with 14 bases in between. The germline V gene encodes CDR1 MDHEN and CDR2 SYDVKM. The CDR3 has 14 amino acids. The chain's CDR3 is CASSQDRDYYEQYF. The CDR3 DNA reads as TGTGCCAGCAGTCAGGACAGAGACTACTACGAGCAGTACTTC.

The chain links TRBV5-1 to TRBJ2-3; D not certain. Germline assignment: CDR1 SGHRS and CDR2 YFSETQ. Trimming shortened V by 0 bases and J by 8 bases, and 16 bases separated the two germline ends. This CDR3 comprises 15 residues. The CDR3: CASSLDPGPPSTQYF. The CDR3, as DNA: TGCGCCAGCAGCTTGGACCCCGGACCCCCAAGTACGCAGTATTTT.

The V and J genes are TRBV6-5 and TRBJ1-6; D might be TRBD1 (6 bases). Germline V gives CDR1 MNHEY, CDR2 SVGAGI. The CDR3 sequence is 13 residues long. The germline V and J ends were trimmed by 6 bases and 9 bases, with 12 bases remaining between them. The CDR3 DNA follows: TGTGCCAGCAGCGGTACCAGGGGTTCACCCCTCCACTTT. Protein product: CASSGTRGSPLHF.